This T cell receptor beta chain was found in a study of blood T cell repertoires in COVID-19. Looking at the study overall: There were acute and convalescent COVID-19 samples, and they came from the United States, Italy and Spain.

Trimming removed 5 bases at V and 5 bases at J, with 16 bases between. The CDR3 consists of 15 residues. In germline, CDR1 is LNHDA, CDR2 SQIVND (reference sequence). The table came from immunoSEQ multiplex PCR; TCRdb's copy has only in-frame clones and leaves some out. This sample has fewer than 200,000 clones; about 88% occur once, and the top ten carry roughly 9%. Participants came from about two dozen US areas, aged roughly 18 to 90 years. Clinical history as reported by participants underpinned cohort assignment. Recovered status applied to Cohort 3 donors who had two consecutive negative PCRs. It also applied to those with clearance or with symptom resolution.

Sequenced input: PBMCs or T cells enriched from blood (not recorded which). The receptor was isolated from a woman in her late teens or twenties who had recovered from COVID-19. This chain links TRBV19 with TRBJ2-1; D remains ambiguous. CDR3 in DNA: TGTGCCAGTAGTGGTGGCACCACATCCCACAATGAGCAGTTCTTC. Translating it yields CASSGGTTSHNEQFF.